The entry below gives a single T cell receptor beta chain sequence along with its context. Its target is not known. The protocol was immunoSEQ multiplex PCR, while the TCRdb copy is restricted to in-frame clones and leaves out a portion. The repertoire has a few million clones, 93% of them found once; the top ten carry under 0.45%. Adult donors, all healthy and HIV-negative, had no recent acute infections or vaccinations. Trimming stripped 0 bases from V and 10 bases from J, with 10 bases between. The CDR3 loop spans 13 amino acids. The germline V gene encodes CDR1 SGHNT and CDR2 YYREEE (reference sequence). This specimen comes from a study of shared clonotypes between healthy human individuals. Whole-study results and caveats: Relative to clonotypes present in all four donors, those not shared had lower generation probabilities. As a rule, naive subsets had a larger estimated richness than memory subsets.

Sequenced material: naive CD4+ T cells from PBMCs. Subset defined: CD45RA+ positively selected. The chain has TRBV5-4 and TRBJ2-2; possible D gene TRBD2, 5 bases. This clonotype was obtained from a young man in good health. Some clones in this sample may be carry-over from other donors' samples. The CDR3 spells CASSLGPGSELFF. CDR3 nucleotides: TGTGCCAGCAGCTTGGGACCGGGGTCGGAGCTGTTTTTT.